Below are 7 T cell receptor beta chains sequenced from a single sample in a study of blood T cell repertoires in COVID-19. Libraries were prepared by immunoSEQ multiplex PCR; TCRdb keeps only in-frame clonotypes and omits some of them. The sample holds around 250,000 clones; over 80% are singletons and the top ten take about 4.5%. The sample taken for sequencing was peripheral blood. Every receptor here comes from a man in his sixties who had recovered from COVID-19.

This chain joins TRBV7-2 and TRBJ2-5; 10 nucleotides align to TRBD2. This CDR3 comprises 15 residues. Germline trimming cut 4 bases from V and 5 bases from J; bases unmatched to any gene: 7. Germline V gene lookup returns CDR1 SGHTA and CDR2 FQGNSA. In DNA, the CDR3 is TGTGCCAGCAGCTCCCTAGCGGGGGTTTTGGAGACCCAGTACTTC. This sequence encodes CASSSLAGVLETQYF.

V and J are TRBV7-9 and TRBJ2-6; unclear D gene. CDR3 length: 17 residues. Germline CDR1 and CDR2: SEHNR and FQNEAQ (reference sequence). V was pared by 5 bases and J by 0 bases, with 14 bases between. CDR3 region: CASSPGDLSSGANVLTF. As DNA, the CDR3 is TGTGCCAGCAGCCCCGGAGATTTAAGCTCTGGGGCCAACGTCCTGACTTTC.

CDR3 in DNA: TGTGCCAGCAGACCCACAGGGGTAGATGGCTACACCTTC. Residues: CASRPTGVDGYTF. This sequence joins TRBV28 and TRBJ1-2; 7 bases map to TRBD1. The germline CDR1 and CDR2 sequences are MDHEN and SYDVKM. Germline trimming cut 6 bases from V and 6 bases from J; bases unmatched to any gene: 7. The CDR3 consists of 13 residues.

The chain carries TRBV6-5 and TRBJ1-4; D is uncertain. CDR3 length: 16 residues. The germline gives CDR1 MNHEY, CDR2 SVGAGI. The ends were cut back, 0 bases at V and 3 bases at J, with 11 bases in the middle. DNA for the CDR3: TGTGCCAGCAGTTACTCAGGGATCGGGGCTAATGAAAAACTGTTTTTT. Its translation is CASSYSGIGANEKLFF.

A few counts support this clone. The genes are TRBV20-1 and TRBJ2-5; D might be TRBD1 (5 bases). Looked up from germline, CDR1 is DFQATT and CDR2 is SNEGSKA (reference sequence). The V and J ends lost 3 bases and 5 bases respectively, with 7 bases between them. The CDR3 covers 11 residues. The CDR3 loop reads CSASAGETQYF. CDR3 bases: TGCAGTGCTAGTGCAGGGGAGACCCAGTACTTC.

This sequence joins TRBV6-1 and TRBJ1-3; D is unresolved. V was pared by 0 bases and J by 0 bases, with 12 bases between. Germline CDR1 MNHNS, CDR2 SASEGT. The CDR3 totals 17 residues. The CDR3: CASSEALWASSGNTIYF. CDR3 DNA sequence: TGTGCCAGCAGTGAAGCGCTTTGGGCAAGCTCTGGAAACACCATATATTTT.

The V call is TRBV5-1, the J call TRBJ2-1, with TRBD2 matching 7 bases. Germline CDR1 SGHRS, CDR2 YFSETQ. The CDR3 is 16 residues long. V was clipped by 0 bases and J by 2 bases; unmatched bases: 5. As DNA, the CDR3 is TGCGCCAGCAGCTTGGAACTAGCGAGAACCTACAATGAGCAGTTCTTC. Protein sequence: CASSLELARTYNEQFF.